This T cell receptor beta chain was recorded in a study of cytomegalovirus exposure and HLA in healthy donors. Whole-study results and caveats: In vitro confirmation showed a few CMV-associated chains to be CMV antigen specific. Researchers catalogued some 160 TCR beta chains as cytomegalovirus-associated.

Worth noting for this clone: Its antigen remains unidentified.

The CDR3 loop spans 14 amino acids. Trimming cost V 7 bases and J 7 bases, with 19 bases left between them. Germline V gene data show CDR1 as SNHLY and CDR2 as FYNNEI. Despite likely unrecorded immune exposures, the donors were nominally healthy at the time of sampling. With 60 Vbeta and 13 Jbeta primers, the PCR was carried out. As processed by the authors: Approximately 73 million unique TCR beta chains, 10 million to 14 million shared, were counted in a later analysis. The data were produced by immunoSEQ multiplex PCR, yet TCRdb's version contains in-frame clones alone and is incomplete. V and J calls and clone size are as listed in that table; D and trimming were resolved from the DNA. This sample has about 170,000 clones, with under 85% found just once.

Material for sequencing was PBMCs. V usage is TRBV2 and J usage is TRBJ1-2, with unresolved D. This sequence was found in a woman aged 18-29 years in good health and CMV-seropositive. CDR3 nucleotide sequence: TGTGCCAGCACAGGATCACGCACTGGGCGTGGCTACACCTTC. Translation: CASTGSRTGRGYTF.